These T cell receptor beta chains were read from a single sample in a study of shared clonotypes between healthy human individuals. Some clones are missing from TCRdb's copy, which holds only in-frame ones; the method was immunoSEQ multiplex PCR. The table records more than 2 million clones, roughly 95% of them present only once. Sequenced: naive CD8+ T cells from PBMCs. All receptors derive from a man aged 18-30 years in good health. Some clones in this sample may be carry-over from other donors' samples. CDR3s include the opening cysteine and the closing phenylalanine or tryptophan. The order of the fields is J gene, D gene, V gene, clone size, CDR3 DNA, CDR3 protein. A D gene is named only where the DNA matches it firmly. Only part of the rows carry a size: once, few, many, or a class if the clone is expanded.

TRBJ2-7 | NA | TRBV6-5 | NA | TGTGCCAGCAGTTACTATGGCGGCAGCTCCTACGAGCAGTACTTC | CASSYYGGSSYEQYF
TRBJ1-5 | TRBD1 | TRBV27 | NA | TGTGCCAGCAGTTCAGGGGGCGGAAGCAATCAGCCCCAGCATTTT | CASSSGGGSNQPQHF
TRBJ2-5 | TRBD1 | TRBV7-2 | NA | TGTGCCAGCAGCTCAGGACAGGGGGCTTGGGAGACCCAGTACTTC | CASSSGQGAWETQYF
TRBJ2-7 | NA | TRBV15 | NA | TGTGCCACCAGCATGACAGCGGACTTCTCCTACGAGCAGTACTTC | CATSMTADFSYEQYF
TRBJ2-1 | NA | TRBV15 | NA | TGTGCCACCAGCAAACCAGGGGCCAATGAGCAGTTCTTC | CATSKPGANEQFF
TRBJ2-2 | NA | TRBV4-1 | NA | TGCGCCAGCAGCCAAGTAGGGCCTGGCCCCGGGGAGCTGTTTTTT | CASSQVGPGPGELFF
TRBJ1-2 | NA | TRBV29-1 | NA | TGCAGCGTTGAAGGGGGGTTTAATGGCTACACCTTC | CSVEGGFNGYTF
TRBJ1-3 | NA | TRBV7-6 | NA | TGTGCCAGCAGCTTCTACCTAGGGGGGGTCTCTGGAAACACCATATATTTT | CASSFYLGGVSGNTIYF
TRBJ1-3 | NA | TRBV27 | NA | TGTGCCAGCAGTTTGAGGGGCTCTGGAAACACCATATATTTT | CASSLRGSGNTIYF
TRBJ2-7 | NA | TRBV7-9 | once | TGTGCCAGCAGCTTAGGACGGGGTTACTACGAGCAGTACTTC | CASSLGRGYYEQYF
TRBJ2-1 | TRBD2 | TRBV7-9 | NA | TGTGCCAGCATCCCACCGGGACTAGCGGGTGAGCAGTTCTTC | CASIPPGLAGEQFF
TRBJ2-7 | NA | TRBV28 | NA | TGTGCCAGCAGCCCCGAGGGTTCTGATATTTACGAGCAGTACTTC | CASSPEGSDIYEQYF
TRBJ2-3 | TRBD2 | TRBV7-9 | NA | TGTGCCAGCAGTCAAGGAGCGGGACCCTTCACAGATACGCAGTATTTT | CASSQGAGPFTDTQYF
TRBJ2-4 | NA | TRBV5-6 | NA | TGTGCCAGCAGCTTGGGTAGCGGCCTAGCCAAAAACATTCAGTACTTC | CASSLGSGLAKNIQYF
TRBJ2-5 | TRBD2 | TRBV11-2 | NA | TGTGCCAGCAGCGCAGATCCACCGGGACTAGTTGTGGAGACCCAGTACTTC | CASSADPPGLVVETQYF
TRBJ2-7 | NA | TRBV2 | NA | TGTGCCAGCAGTGAAGTGGCAGGCTCCTACGAGCAGTACTTC | CASSEVAGSYEQYF